The rows below give T cell receptor beta chains drawn from one sample of a study of glioma-infiltrating T cells. TCRdb reanalysed the multiplex PCR reads using MiXCR and keeps one entry per CDR3 protein. The table lists 150,000 to 200,000 distinct CDR3 sequences, approximately 30% of them singletons. The specimen sequenced was glioma tissue, nonneoplastic brain tissue, or PBMCs (not recorded which). All receptors derive from a human donor with low-grade glioma or glioblastoma, undergoing nonglioma brain surgery, or in good health (not recorded which). Each CDR3 is given with its conserved first and last residue. The D gene is left open where the match is weak. Clone sizes are given selectively: once, few, many, or a class where the clone is expanded.

-	TRBV27	TRBD2	TRBJ2-1	TGTGCCAGCAGCCTAGACAGTCCAAGCGGGAGGGCTTTCAATGAGCAGTTCTTC	CASSLDSPSGRAFNEQFF
many	TRBV7-2	-	TRBJ1-5	TGTGCCAGCAGCTTAGACAGTAGCAATCAGCCCCAGCATTTT	CASSLDSSNQPQHF
-	TRBV12-3/TRBV12-4	-	TRBJ1-3	TGTGCCAGCAGTTTAGAGGTAACGGCTGGAAACACCATATATTTT	CASSLEVTAGNTIYF
many	TRBV6-2/TRBV6-3	TRBD1	TRBJ1-6	TGTGCCAGCAGTTACGCCCAAAGACAGGGAAGCAATTCACCCCTCCACTTT	CASSYAQRQGSNSPLHF
many	TRBV4-2	TRBD2	TRBJ2-1	TGTGCCAGCAGCCAGGGACTAGCGGGAGGGCCTATCGATGAGCAGTTCTTC	CASSQGLAGGPIDEQFF
-	TRBV12-3/TRBV12-4	TRBD2	TRBJ2-1	TGTGCCAGCAGTTTCCAGCGGGAATATTACAATGAGCAGCTCTTC	CASSFQREYYNEQLF
many	TRBV27	-	TRBJ2-1	TGTGCCAGTCAGCGGGTAAGGAATGGTGAGCAGTTCTTC	CASQRVRNGEQFF
medium-sized	TRBV6-4	-	TRBJ2-3	TGTGCCAGCAGTGAGGGTAGCACAGATACGCAGTATTTT	CASSEGSTDTQYF
-	TRBV6-6	-	TRBJ2-1	TGTGCCGGCAGTTCGAGAAATGAGCAGTTCTTC	CAGSSRNEQFF
many	TRBV4-1	-	TRBJ1-6	TGCGCCAGCAGCCAAGATGAGGGGAATTCACCCCTCCACTTT	CASSQDEGNSPLHF